Sequencing of this T cell receptor (beta chain) was carried out in a study of blood T cell repertoires in COVID-19. Looking at the study overall: COVID-19 samples collected from the United States, Italy and Spain covered acute and convalescent phases. The cDNA or gDNA used as material had been derived from T cells, B-cell-depleted T cells, or PBMCs.

In the original workflow: Amplification with reference gene primers provided the estimates of nucleated cell counts. Assay used: immunoSEQ multiplex PCR; TCRdb lists only in-frame clones, some missing. The V and J calls and clone size are taken from that table; D and trimming were inferred from the DNA. The data show approximately 180,000 clones, with 70% to 90% seen just once and approximately 9.9% held by the top ten. The clonotype was recovered from a human donor with active or convalescent COVID-19. The donor label of this sample is uncertain. Source material: peripheral blood.

CDR3 protein: CATSDLRASGYNEQFF. The CDR3 coding sequence is TGTGCCACCAGTGATTTGCGGGCTAGCGGGTACAATGAGCAGTTCTTC. The V gene is TRBV24-1, the J gene TRBJ2-1; 8 nucleotides match TRBD2. Trimming at V came to 0 bases and at J to 4 bases, leaving 4 bases not matched to a gene. The CDR3 covers 16 residues. Germline CDR1 and CDR2: KGHDR and SFDVKD.